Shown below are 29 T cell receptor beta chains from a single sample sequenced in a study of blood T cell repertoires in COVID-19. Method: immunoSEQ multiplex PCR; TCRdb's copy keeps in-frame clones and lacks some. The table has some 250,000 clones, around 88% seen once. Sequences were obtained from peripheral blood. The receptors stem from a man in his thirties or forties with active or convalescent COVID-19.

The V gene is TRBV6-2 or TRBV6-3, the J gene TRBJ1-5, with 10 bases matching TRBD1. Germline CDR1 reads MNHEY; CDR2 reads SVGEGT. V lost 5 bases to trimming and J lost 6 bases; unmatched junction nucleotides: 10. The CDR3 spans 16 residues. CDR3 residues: CASSLLGDRGIQPQHF. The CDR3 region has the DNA TGTGCCAGCAGTCTACTGGGGGACAGGGGAATTCAGCCCCAGCATTTT.

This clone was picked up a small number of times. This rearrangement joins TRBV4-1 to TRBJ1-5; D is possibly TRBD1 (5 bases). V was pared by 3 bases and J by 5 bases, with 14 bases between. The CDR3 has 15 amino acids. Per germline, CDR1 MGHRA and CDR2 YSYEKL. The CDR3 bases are TGCGCCAGCAGCCATACGGGGGGTCTCCATCAGCCCCAGCATTTT. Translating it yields CASSHTGGLHQPQHF.

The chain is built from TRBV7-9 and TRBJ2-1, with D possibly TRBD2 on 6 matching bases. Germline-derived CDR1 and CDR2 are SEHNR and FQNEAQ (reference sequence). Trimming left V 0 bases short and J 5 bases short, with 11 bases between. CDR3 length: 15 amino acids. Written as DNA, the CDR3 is TGTGCCAGCAGCTTAGCGAGGAGGGCAGACAATGAGCAGTTCTTC. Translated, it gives CASSLARRADNEQFF.

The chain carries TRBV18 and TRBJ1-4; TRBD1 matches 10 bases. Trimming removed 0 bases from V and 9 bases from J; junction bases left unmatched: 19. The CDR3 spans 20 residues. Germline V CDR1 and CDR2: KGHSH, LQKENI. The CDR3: CASSPPGTGVGSPPNKKLFF. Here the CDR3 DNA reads TGTGCCAGCTCACCACCCGGGACAGGGGTGGGATCGCCGCCGAACAAAAAACTGTTTTTT.

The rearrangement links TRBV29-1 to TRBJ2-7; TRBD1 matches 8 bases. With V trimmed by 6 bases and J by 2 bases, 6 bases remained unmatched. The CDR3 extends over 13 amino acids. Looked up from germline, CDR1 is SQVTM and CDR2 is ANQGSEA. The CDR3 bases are TGCAGCGTGCGCCGACAGGGGACCTACGAGCAGTACTTC. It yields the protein CSVRRQGTYEQYF.

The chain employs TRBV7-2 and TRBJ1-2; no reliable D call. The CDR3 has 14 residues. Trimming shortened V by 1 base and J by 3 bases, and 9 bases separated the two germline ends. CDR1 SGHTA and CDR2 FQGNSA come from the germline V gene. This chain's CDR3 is CASSLDTEYYGYTF. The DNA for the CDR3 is TGTGCCAGCAGCTTAGACACAGAGTACTATGGCTACACCTTC.

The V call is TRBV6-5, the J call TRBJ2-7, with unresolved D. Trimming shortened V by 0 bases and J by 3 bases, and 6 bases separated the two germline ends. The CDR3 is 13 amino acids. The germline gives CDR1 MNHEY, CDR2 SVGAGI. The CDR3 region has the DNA TGTGCCAGCAGTTACTCTGCAGACTACGAGCAGTACTTC. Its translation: CASSYSADYEQYF.

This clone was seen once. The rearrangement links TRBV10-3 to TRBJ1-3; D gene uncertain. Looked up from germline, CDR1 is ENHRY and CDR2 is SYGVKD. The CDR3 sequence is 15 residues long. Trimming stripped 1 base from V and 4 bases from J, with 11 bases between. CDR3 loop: CAISEWREGGNTIYF. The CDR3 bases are TGTGCCATCAGTGAGTGGAGGGAAGGCGGAAACACCATATATTTT.

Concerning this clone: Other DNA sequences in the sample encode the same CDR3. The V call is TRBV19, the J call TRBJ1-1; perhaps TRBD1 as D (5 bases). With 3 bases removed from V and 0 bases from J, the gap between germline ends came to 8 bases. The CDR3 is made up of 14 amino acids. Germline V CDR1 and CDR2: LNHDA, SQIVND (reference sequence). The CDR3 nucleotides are TGTGCCAGTAGTATTGGCAGGGTGAACACTGAAGCTTTCTTT. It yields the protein CASSIGRVNTEAFF.

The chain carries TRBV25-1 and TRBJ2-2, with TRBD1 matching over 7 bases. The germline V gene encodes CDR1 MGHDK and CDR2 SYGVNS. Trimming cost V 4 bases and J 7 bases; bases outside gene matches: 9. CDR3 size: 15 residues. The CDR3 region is CASSVRGTNGGELFF. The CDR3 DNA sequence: TGTGCCAGCAGTGTCAGGGGGACCAACGGCGGGGAGCTGTTTTTT.

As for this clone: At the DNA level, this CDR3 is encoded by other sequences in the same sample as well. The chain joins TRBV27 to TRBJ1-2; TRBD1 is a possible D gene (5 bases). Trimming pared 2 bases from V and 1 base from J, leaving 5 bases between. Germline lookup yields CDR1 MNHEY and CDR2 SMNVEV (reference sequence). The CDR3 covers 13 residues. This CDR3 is CASSLQGNYGYTF. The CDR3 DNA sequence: TGTGCCAGCAGTTTACAGGGTAACTATGGCTACACCTTC.

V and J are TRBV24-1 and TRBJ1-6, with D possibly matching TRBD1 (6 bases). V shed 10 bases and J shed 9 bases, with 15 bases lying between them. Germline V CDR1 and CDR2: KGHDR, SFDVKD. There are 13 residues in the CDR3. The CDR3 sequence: CATTGSASSPLHF. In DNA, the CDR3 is TGTGCCACTACAGGGTCGGCGAGTTCACCCCTCCACTTT.

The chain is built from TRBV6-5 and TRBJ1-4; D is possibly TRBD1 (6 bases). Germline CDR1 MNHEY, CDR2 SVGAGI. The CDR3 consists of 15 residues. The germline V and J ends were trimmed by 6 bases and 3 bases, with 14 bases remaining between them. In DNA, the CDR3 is TGTGCCAGCAGGCGGAACAGGGAAGCTAATGAAAAACTGTTTTTT. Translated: CASRRNREANEKLFF.

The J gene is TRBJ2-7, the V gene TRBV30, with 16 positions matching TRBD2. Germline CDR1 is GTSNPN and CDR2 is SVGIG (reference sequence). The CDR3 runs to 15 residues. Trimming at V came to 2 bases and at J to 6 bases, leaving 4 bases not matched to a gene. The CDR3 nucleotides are TGTGCCTGGAGTTCCGGGACTAGCGGGGGGGCCGAGCAGTACTTC. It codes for CAWSSGTSGGAEQYF. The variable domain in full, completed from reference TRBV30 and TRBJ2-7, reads SQTIHQWPATLVQPVGSPLSLECTVEGTSNPNLYWYRQAAGRGLQLLFYSVGIGQISSEVPQNLSASRPQDRQFILSSKKLLLSDSGFYLCAWSSGTSGGAEQYFGPGTRLTVT.

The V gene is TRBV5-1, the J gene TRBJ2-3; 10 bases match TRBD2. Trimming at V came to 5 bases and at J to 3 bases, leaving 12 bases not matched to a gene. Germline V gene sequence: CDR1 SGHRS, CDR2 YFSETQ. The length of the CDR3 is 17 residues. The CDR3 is CASSSRSSGGPTDTQYF. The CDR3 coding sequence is TGCGCCAGCAGTTCCCGTAGTAGCGGGGGGCCTACAGATACGCAGTATTTT.

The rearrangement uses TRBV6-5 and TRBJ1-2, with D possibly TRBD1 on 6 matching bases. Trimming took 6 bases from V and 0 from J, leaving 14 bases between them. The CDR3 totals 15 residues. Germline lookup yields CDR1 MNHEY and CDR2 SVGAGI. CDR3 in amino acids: CASSTGMGANYGYTF. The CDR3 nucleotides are TGTGCCAGCAGCACAGGGATGGGGGCTAACTATGGCTACACCTTC.

The CDR3 bases are TGTGCCAGTAGGTCGACAGGGTCAGAGGAAAAACTGTTTTTT. Translated, it gives CASRSTGSEEKLFF. The J gene is TRBJ1-4, the V gene TRBV19; 7 bases line up with TRBD1. This CDR3 comprises 14 residues. The germline CDR1 and CDR2 sequences are LNHDA and SQIVND (reference sequence). Trimming cost V 6 bases and J 8 bases; bases outside gene matches: 9.

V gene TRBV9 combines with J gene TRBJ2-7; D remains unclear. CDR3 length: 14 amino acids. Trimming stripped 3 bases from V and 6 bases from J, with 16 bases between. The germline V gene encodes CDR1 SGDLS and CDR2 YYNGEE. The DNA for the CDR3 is TGTGCCAGCAGCGCGCTACGTGGAGATTCCGAGCAGTACTTC. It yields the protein CASSALRGDSEQYF.

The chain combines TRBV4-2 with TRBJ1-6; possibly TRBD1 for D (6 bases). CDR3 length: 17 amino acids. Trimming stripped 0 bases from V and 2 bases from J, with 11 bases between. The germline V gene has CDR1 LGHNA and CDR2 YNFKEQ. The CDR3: CASSQDLRTAYNSPLHF. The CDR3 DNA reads TGTGCCAGCAGCCAAGATTTGAGGACAGCCTATAATTCACCCCTCCACTTT.

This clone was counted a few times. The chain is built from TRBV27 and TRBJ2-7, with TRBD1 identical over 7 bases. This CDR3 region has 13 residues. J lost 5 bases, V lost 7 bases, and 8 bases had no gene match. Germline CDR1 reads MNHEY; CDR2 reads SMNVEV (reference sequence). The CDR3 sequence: CASINRGIHEQYF. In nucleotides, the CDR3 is TGTGCCAGCATAAACAGGGGTATTCACGAGCAGTACTTC.

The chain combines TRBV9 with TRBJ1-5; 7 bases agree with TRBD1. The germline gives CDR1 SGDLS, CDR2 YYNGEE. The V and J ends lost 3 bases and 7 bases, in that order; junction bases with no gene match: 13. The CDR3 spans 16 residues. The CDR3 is CASSGETGAPGQPQHF. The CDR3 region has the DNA TGTGCCAGCAGCGGGGAAACAGGGGCCCCCGGACAGCCCCAGCATTTT. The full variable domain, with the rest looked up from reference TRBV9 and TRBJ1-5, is DSGVTQTPKHLITATGQRVTLRCSPRSGDLSVYWYQQSLDQGLQFLIQYYNGEERAKGNILERFSAQQFPDLHSELNLSSLELGDSALYFCASSGETGAPGQPQHFGDGTRLSIL.

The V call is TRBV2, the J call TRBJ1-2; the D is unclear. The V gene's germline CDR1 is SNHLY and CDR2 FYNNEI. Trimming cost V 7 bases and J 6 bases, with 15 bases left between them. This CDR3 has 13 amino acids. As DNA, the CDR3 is TGTGCCAGCACCCTTGGCAGGTCCGATGGCTACACCTTC. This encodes CASTLGRSDGYTF.

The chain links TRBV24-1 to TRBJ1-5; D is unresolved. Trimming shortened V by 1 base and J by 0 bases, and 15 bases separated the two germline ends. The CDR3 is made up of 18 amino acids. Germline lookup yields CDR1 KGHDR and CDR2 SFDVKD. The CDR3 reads CATSDFGQTFYSNQPQHF. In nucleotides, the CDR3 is TGTGCCACCAGTGATTTTGGGCAGACCTTCTATAGCAATCAGCCCCAGCATTTT.

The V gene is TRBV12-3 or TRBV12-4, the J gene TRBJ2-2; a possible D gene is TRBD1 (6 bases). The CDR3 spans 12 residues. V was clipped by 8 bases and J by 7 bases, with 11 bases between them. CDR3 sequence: CASVTGFGELFF. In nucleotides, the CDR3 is TGTGCCAGCGTAACAGGGTTCGGGGAGCTGTTTTTT.

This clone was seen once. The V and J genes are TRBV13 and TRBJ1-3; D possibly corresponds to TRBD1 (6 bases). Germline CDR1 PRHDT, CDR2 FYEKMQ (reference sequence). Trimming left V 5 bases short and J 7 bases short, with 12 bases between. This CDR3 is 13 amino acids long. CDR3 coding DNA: TGTGCCAGCAGCGCAGGGGATCCGAACACCATATATTTT. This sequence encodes CASSAGDPNTIYF. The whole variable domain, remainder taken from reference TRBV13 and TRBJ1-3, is AAGVIQSPRHLIKEKRETATLKCYPIPRHDTVYWYQQGPGQDPQFLISFYEKMQSDKGSIPDRFSAQQFSDYHSELNMSSLELGDSALYFCASSAGDPNTIYFGEGSWLTVV.

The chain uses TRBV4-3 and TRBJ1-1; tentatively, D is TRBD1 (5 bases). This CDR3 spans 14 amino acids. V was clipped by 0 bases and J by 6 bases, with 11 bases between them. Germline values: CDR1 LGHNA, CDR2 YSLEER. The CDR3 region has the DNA TGCGCCAGCAGCCAAGATGTGGGGCCCCCTGAAGCTTTCTTT. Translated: CASSQDVGPPEAFF.

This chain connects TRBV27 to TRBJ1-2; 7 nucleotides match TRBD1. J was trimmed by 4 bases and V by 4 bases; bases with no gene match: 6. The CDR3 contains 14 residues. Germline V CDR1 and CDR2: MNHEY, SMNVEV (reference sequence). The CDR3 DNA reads TGTGCCAGCAGTTCAGGGGGTGGTGTCTATGGCTACACCTTC. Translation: CASSSGGGVYGYTF.

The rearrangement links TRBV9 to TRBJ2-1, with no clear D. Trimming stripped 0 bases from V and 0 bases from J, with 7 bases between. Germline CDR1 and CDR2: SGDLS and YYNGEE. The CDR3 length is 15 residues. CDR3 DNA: TGTGCCAGCAGCGTAGCGGAGAGCTCCTACAATGAGCAGTTCTTC. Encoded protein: CASSVAESSYNEQFF. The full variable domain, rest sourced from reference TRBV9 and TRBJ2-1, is DSGVTQTPKHLITATGQRVTLRCSPRSGDLSVYWYQQSLDQGLQFLIQYYNGEERAKGNILERFSAQQFPDLHSELNLSSLELGDSALYFCASSVAESSYNEQFFGPGTRLTVL.

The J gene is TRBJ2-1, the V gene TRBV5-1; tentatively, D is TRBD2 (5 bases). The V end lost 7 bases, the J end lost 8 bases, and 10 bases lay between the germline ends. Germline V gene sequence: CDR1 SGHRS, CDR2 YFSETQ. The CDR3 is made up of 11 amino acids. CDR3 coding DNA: TGCGCCAGCCGCTACGGGGATGAGCAGTTCTTC. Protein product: CASRYGDEQFF. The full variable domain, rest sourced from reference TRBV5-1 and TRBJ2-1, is KAGVTQTPRYLIKTRGQQVTLSCSPISGHRSVSWYQQTPGQGLQFLFEYFSETQRNKGNFPGRFSGRQFSNSRSEMNVSTLELGDSALYLCASRYGDEQFFGPGTRLTVL.